The 14 T cell receptor beta chains below were found in one sample sequenced in a study of fetal regulatory T cell absence and autoimmunity. The method was immunoSEQ multiplex PCR; TCRdb's version includes in-frame clones alone and lacks a portion of them. The table lists approximately 46,000 clones, about 79% of them singletons. The sequenced sample was cord blood. These receptors were obtained from a newborn boy with IPEX syndrome.

CDR3 in amino acids: CASSWEGREKLFF. The CDR3, as DNA: TGTGCCAGCAGTTGGGAAGGGAGGGAAAAACTGTTTTTT. The V gene is TRBV6-6, the J gene TRBJ1-4; D is unclear. This CDR3 is built from 13 residues. Trimming took off 4 bases at V and 8 bases at J, with 11 bases between the two ends. Germline CDR1 is MNHNY and CDR2 is SVGAGI (reference sequence).

In this sample, this clone turned up a few times. V usage is TRBV10-1 and J usage is TRBJ2-7; 9 nucleotides match TRBD2. CDR3 length equals 17 residues. The V gene end was trimmed by 2 bases and the J gene end by 5 bases; junction bases not matched to a gene: 13. Germline CDR1 reads WNHNN; CDR2 reads SYGVQD (reference sequence). Here the CDR3 reads CASSETWASGEKNEQYF. The CDR3 nucleotides read TGCGCCAGCAGTGAGACGTGGGCTAGCGGGGAGAAAAACGAGCAGTACTTC.

DNA of the CDR3: TGTGCCAGCAGCCCCTTGGACAGGTGGTCCGGGGAGCTGTTTTTT. Its translation is CASSPLDRWSGELFF. The rearrangement joins TRBV7-2 to TRBJ2-2; 7 bases are shared with TRBD1. CDR1 is SGHTA and CDR2 is FQGNSA in the germline V gene. The CDR3 spans 15 residues. After removal of 5 bases from V and 6 bases from J, the junction contained 9 bases not matched to a gene. Complete variable domain (other parts from reference TRBV7-2 and TRBJ2-2): GAGVSQSPSNKVTEKGKDVELRCDPISGHTALYWYRQSLGQGLEFLIYFQGNSAPDKSGLPSDRFSAERTGGSVSTLTIQRTQQEDSAVYLCASSPLDRWSGELFFGEGSRLTVL.

This clone was seen just once. This rearrangement joins TRBV5-1 to TRBJ2-7, with D unclear. Trimming removed 0 bases from V and 5 bases from J, with 15 bases in between. Germline lookup yields CDR1 SGHRS and CDR2 YFSETQ. The CDR3 contains 15 residues. The CDR3 region is CASSLDGLGLNEQYF. The CDR3 DNA follows: TGCGCCAGCAGCTTGGACGGTCTCGGCCTAAACGAGCAGTACTTC.

Only a few counts were recorded for this clone. The rearrangement uses TRBV5-4 and TRBJ2-1, with D unclear. Looked up from germline, CDR1 is SGHNT and CDR2 is YYREEE (reference sequence). V shed 0 bases and J shed 5 bases, with 3 bases lying between them. This CDR3 spans 12 amino acids. The CDR3 bases are TGTGCCAGCAGCTTGGCCGACAATGAGCAGTTCTTC. Translated: CASSLADNEQFF.

This CDR3 is CASSKAGYGYTF. CDR3 nucleotides: TGTGCCAGCAGCAAAGCAGGGTATGGCTACACCTTC. J is TRBJ1-2 and V is TRBV21-1. TRBV21-1 is designated a pseudogene. The CDR3 loop spans 12 amino acids.

This sequence joins TRBV5-5 and TRBJ2-7; the match to TRBD2 covers 8 bases. J was trimmed by 2 bases and V by 1 base; bases with no gene match: 2. Germline lookup yields CDR1 SGHKS and CDR2 YYEKEE (reference sequence). CDR3 length: 14 amino acids. In DNA, the CDR3 is TGTGCCAGCAGCTTGACTAGCGGAGCCTACGAGCAGTACTTC. Translation: CASSLTSGAYEQYF.

This chain joins TRBV10-3 and TRBJ2-2; 8 bases are a match to TRBD1. The CDR3 loop spans 14 amino acids. Germline V gene lookup returns CDR1 ENHRY and CDR2 SYGVKD. V lost 10 bases, J lost 1 base, and 5 bases stayed unmatched. CDR3 amino acids: CATPGTGNTGELFF. CDR3 DNA sequence: TGTGCCACCCCCGGGACAGGGAACACCGGGGAGCTGTTTTTT.

This sequence joins TRBV19 and TRBJ1-2, with D possibly TRBD1 on 6 matching bases. This CDR3 contains 12 residues. Germline lookup yields CDR1 LNHDA and CDR2 SQIVND (reference sequence). The V end lost 7 bases, the J end lost 6 bases, and 12 bases lay between the germline ends. CDR3 DNA sequence: TGTGCCAGTAAATCCGGGACAAATGGCTACACCTTC. Translation gives CASKSGTNGYTF.

V gene TRBV27 combines with J gene TRBJ1-5; D might be TRBD1 (5 bases). There are 14 residues in the CDR3. V shed 2 bases and J shed 7 bases, with 12 bases lying between them. CDR1 and CDR2 (germline): MNHEY, SMNVEV (reference sequence). CDR3 loop: CASSLSQGIQPQHF. Here the CDR3 DNA reads TGTGCCAGCAGTTTAAGTCAGGGAATCCAGCCCCAGCATTTT.

The CDR3 nucleotides read TGTGCCAGCAGCTCGGGGAACACTGAAGCTTTCTTT. Its protein product is CASSSGNTEAFF. The genes are TRBV13 and TRBJ1-1; no reliable D call. The V end lost 4 bases, the J end lost 1 base, and 4 bases lay between the germline ends. The CDR3 runs 12 residues. Germline CDR1 reads PRHDT; CDR2 reads FYEKMQ (reference sequence).

As concerns this clone: The identical CDR3 is also encoded by other nucleotide sequences in the sample. The chain uses TRBV27 and TRBJ2-5; TRBD2 matches 7 bases. Germline CDR1 and CDR2: MNHEY and SMNVEV (reference sequence). The CDR3 covers 14 residues. Trimming removed 10 bases from V and 5 bases from J; junction bases left unmatched: 13. The CDR3 loop is CATGGGYGLETQYF. CDR3 sequence (DNA): TGTGCCACCGGGGGAGGGTATGGTTTGGAGACCCAGTACTTC.

This chain connects TRBV6-6 to TRBJ2-3, with 7 positions matching TRBD2. The ends lost 5 bases at V and 1 base at J; junction bases unmatched: 6. This CDR3 is built from 15 residues. CDR1 and CDR2 (germline): MNHNY, SVGAGI (reference sequence). CDR3 protein: CASSDLRGGTDTQYF. Here the CDR3 DNA reads TGTGCCAGCAGTGACCTCCGGGGGGGCACAGATACGCAGTATTTT.

The chain combines TRBV29-1 with TRBJ2-1; 7 nucleotides align to TRBD2. The V gene's germline CDR1 is SQVTM and CDR2 ANQGSEA. The V gene end was trimmed by 1 base and the J gene end by 8 bases; junction bases not matched to a gene: 11. This CDR3 is built from 15 residues. CDR3 in DNA: TGCAGCGTTGAAGTCGAAATGGCTCGGGGGGATGAGCAGTTCTTC. It yields the protein CSVEVEMARGDEQFF.